The 12 T cell receptor beta chains below come from one sample, sequenced in a study of siplizumab effects on memory and regulatory T cells. Measured with immunoSEQ multiplex PCR; TCRdb has only the in-frame clones, and not every one. This sample yields 70,000 or so clones, of which about 89% are seen a single time; roughly 30% belongs to the top ten. The source material was CD8+ T cells sorted from blood. These receptors all come from a human donor in good health.

The chain recombines TRBV9 with TRBJ2-7, with 14 bases that match TRBD2. Germline lookup yields CDR1 SGDLS and CDR2 YYNGEE. The CDR3 runs 16 residues. With V trimmed by 0 bases and J by 3 bases, 2 bases remained unmatched. The DNA for the CDR3 is TGTGCCAGCAGCGTAGACGGGACTAGCGGGAGCTACGAGCAGTACTTC. Amino acid sequence: CASSVDGTSGSYEQYF.

The chain couples TRBV11-2 to TRBJ2-2, with no clear D. V was pared by 5 bases and J by 6 bases, with 10 bases between. This CDR3 has 13 residues. The germline gives CDR1 SGHAT, CDR2 FQNNGV. The CDR3 sequence is CASSPHLPGELFF. As DNA, the CDR3 is TGTGCCAGCAGCCCCCACCTCCCCGGGGAGCTGTTTTTT.

This clone came up a few times. The chain couples TRBV7-9 to TRBJ2-5, with no clear D. Germline values: CDR1 SEHNR, CDR2 FQNEAQ (reference sequence). CDR3 size: 14 residues. Trimming took off 3 bases at V and 5 bases at J, with 13 bases between the two ends. As DNA, the CDR3 is TGTGCCAGCAGCTTTTACTCGTGGACGGAGACCCAGTACTTC. It is translated as CASSFYSWTETQYF.

The J gene is TRBJ2-1, the V gene TRBV19; 15 bases are a match to TRBD2. The V gene end was trimmed by 8 bases and the J gene end by 6 bases; junction bases not matched to a gene: 2. Germline loops: CDR1 LNHDA, CDR2 SQIVND (reference sequence). The CDR3 extends over 14 amino acids. CDR3 nucleotide sequence: TGTGCCAGTGGACTAGCGGGGGGGCCCAATGAGCAGTTCTTC. Protein product: CASGLAGGPNEQFF.

This clone was recorded only once. The chain uses TRBV6-6 and TRBJ2-7; unclear D gene. With 0 bases removed from V and 2 bases from J, the gap between germline ends came to 5 bases. This CDR3 is 13 amino acids long. Germline CDR1 and CDR2: MNHNY and SVGAGI (reference sequence). The CDR3 nucleotides read TGTGCCAGCAGTTACTCTCCCGCCTACGAGCAGTACTTC. Protein sequence: CASSYSPAYEQYF.

This clone was seen only once. The V call is TRBV7-9, the J call TRBJ2-6; the D is unclear. Germline V gene lookup returns CDR1 SEHNR and CDR2 FQNEAQ (reference sequence). The V end lost 3 bases, the J end lost 1 base, and 7 bases lay between the germline ends. The CDR3 covers 15 residues. In DNA form, the CDR3 reads TGTGCCAGCAGCTTCGAACAATCTGGGGCCAACGTCCTGACTTTC. Residues: CASSFEQSGANVLTF.

The rearrangement links TRBV27 to TRBJ2-7; 9 bases are a match to TRBD1. The CDR3 runs to 15 residues. Germline values: CDR1 MNHEY, CDR2 SMNVEV (reference sequence). The V gene end was trimmed by 6 bases and the J gene end by 0 bases; junction bases not matched to a gene: 6. The DNA for the CDR3 is TGTGCCAGCAGGAGTAACAGGGGGCCCTCCTACGAGCAGTACTTC. Residues: CASRSNRGPSYEQYF.

CDR3 region: CASSPLSRDTSGELFF. The CDR3 DNA is TGTGCCAGCTCACCACTTTCCCGGGACACCTCCGGGGAGCTGTTTTTT. V and J are TRBV18 and TRBJ2-2; D possibly corresponds to TRBD1 (6 bases). CDR1 is KGHSH, CDR2 LQKENI, per germline. The CDR3 consists of 16 residues. Trimming removed 1 base at V and 6 bases at J, with 15 bases between.

This CDR3 reads CASSGTAEYSNQPQHF. The CDR3 DNA follows: TGTGCCAGCTCCGGGACAGCCGAATATAGCAATCAGCCCCAGCATTTT. The gene calls are TRBV2 and TRBJ1-5, with TRBD1 identical over 7 bases. V was clipped by 8 bases and J by 0 bases; unmatched bases: 10. Germline V gene data show CDR1 as SNHLY and CDR2 as FYNNEI. The CDR3 runs 16 residues.

The rearrangement uses TRBV7-9 and TRBJ1-2, with a possible D match to TRBD1 (5 bases). Germline lookup yields CDR1 SEHNR and CDR2 FQNEAQ (reference sequence). Trimming pared 8 bases from V and 1 base from J, leaving 17 bases between. This CDR3 is 15 amino acids long. CDR3 DNA: TGTGCCAGCGTCCCCGGGACCCTGAGTAACTATGGCTACACCTTC. The encoded protein is CASVPGTLSNYGYTF.

The chain recombines TRBV19 with TRBJ2-1; no firm D call. There are 12 residues in the CDR3. CDR1 LNHDA and CDR2 SQIVND come from the germline V gene (reference sequence). V lost 2 bases, J lost 7 bases, and 6 bases lay in between. The CDR3 DNA sequence: TGTGCCAGTAGTATACCCCGGAATGAGCAGTTCTTC. Translated, it gives CASSIPRNEQFF.

The V gene is TRBV10-3, the J gene TRBJ2-1; possibly TRBD2 for D (7 bases). The V gene lost 3 bases and the J gene lost 7 bases, with 28 bases spanning the gap. Looked up from germline, CDR1 is ENHRY and CDR2 is SYGVKD. The CDR3 has 19 amino acids. CDR3 protein: CAISEFSLGAGHEPNEQFF. The CDR3 bases are TGTGCCATCAGTGAATTTTCCCTTGGAGCGGGACACGAACCTAATGAGCAGTTCTTC.